Each of the 20 T cell receptor beta chains below was sequenced from the same sample in a study of cytomegalovirus exposure and HLA in healthy donors. Vbeta (60) and Jbeta (13) primers were used in the PCR. This table comes from immunoSEQ multiplex PCR, and its TCRdb copy is limited to in-frame clones, with some not included. In the table there are tens of thousands of clones, 75% to 80% of which are singletons. Sequencing used PBMCs. The receptors were gathered from a woman in her thirties or forties in good health and CMV-seropositive.

This clone was detected once. The chain recombines TRBV7-3 with TRBJ2-3; 10 positions match TRBD2. The CDR3 is 13 amino acids. CDR1 is SGHTA and CDR2 is FQGTGA in the germline V gene. V lost 5 bases to trimming and J lost 6 bases; unmatched junction nucleotides: 2. The CDR3 loop reads CASSGLAVDTQYF. CDR3 nucleotide sequence: TGTGCCAGCAGCGGACTAGCGGTGGATACGCAGTATTTT.

The J gene is TRBJ2-3, the V gene TRBV7-8; perhaps TRBD2 as D (6 bases). The V end was cut by 5 bases, the J end by 2 bases, with 14 bases between. From germline, CDR1 is SGHVS and CDR2 FQNEAQ. CDR3 size: 15 residues. In nucleotides, the CDR3 is TGTGCCAGCAGCGCGGAGGGGAGTTCCACAGATACGCAGTATTTT. This gives the protein CASSAEGSSTDTQYF.

This clone was seen just once. V usage is TRBV6-1 and J usage is TRBJ1-5; TRBD1 is a possible D gene (6 bases). V was pared by 6 bases and J by 3 bases, with 15 bases between. This CDR3 spans 15 amino acids. Germline assignment: CDR1 MNHNS and CDR2 SASEGT. The CDR3 region has the DNA TGTGCCAGCAGGGCATTTGGACAGATCAATCAGCCCCAGCATTTT. Translation: CASRAFGQINQPQHF.

The genes are TRBV19 and TRBJ2-5; possible D gene TRBD2, 6 bases. The V and J ends lost 3 bases and 1 base respectively, with 21 bases between them. Germline CDR1 and CDR2: LNHDA and SQIVND (reference sequence). The CDR3 totals 18 residues. The CDR3 DNA follows: TGTGCCAGTAGTATCGAAGGCTATCCCCGGGGGTTCCAAGAGACCCAGTACTTC. It yields the protein CASSIEGYPRGFQETQYF.

V is TRBV19 and J is TRBJ2-1, with TRBD2 identical over 7 bases. This CDR3 region has 18 residues. Germline trimming cut 7 bases from V and 10 bases from J; bases unmatched to any gene: 25. Looked up from germline, CDR1 is LNHDA and CDR2 is SQIVND (reference sequence). The CDR3 here is CASKDSSVSTSWGAEQFF. DNA of the CDR3: TGTGCCAGTAAGGATAGTAGCGTTTCGACTAGCTGGGGAGCAGAGCAGTTCTTC.

The chain carries TRBV27 and TRBJ2-3; TRBD1 is a possible D gene (5 bases). V was trimmed by 3 bases and J by 4 bases, leaving 11 bases between them. The CDR3 is 14 amino acids. CDR1 and CDR2 from the germline V gene are MNHEY and SMNVEV (reference sequence). CDR3 sequence reads: CASSLSWGPDTQYF. CDR3 coding DNA: TGTGCCAGCAGTTTGTCCTGGGGCCCAGATACGCAGTATTTT.

The V gene is TRBV5-4, the J gene TRBJ1-2; D might be TRBD1 (6 bases). Germline CDR1 SGHNT, CDR2 YYREEE (reference sequence). Trimming shortened V by 0 bases and J by 2 bases, and 11 bases separated the two germline ends. This CDR3 comprises 15 residues. CDR3 in amino acids: CASSLDGQGNYGYTF. CDR3 DNA sequence: TGTGCCAGCAGCTTGGATGGGCAGGGGAACTATGGCTACACCTTC. The full variable domain, its missing parts supplied by reference TRBV5-4 and TRBJ1-2, is ETGVTQSPTHLIKTRGQQVTLRCSSQSGHNTVSWYQQALGQGPQFIFQYYREEENGRGNFPPRFSGLQFPNYSSELNVNALELDDSALYLCASSLDGQGNYGYTFGSGTRLTVV.

The chain recombines TRBV5-5 with TRBJ1-5; D gene ambiguous. Germline-derived CDR1 and CDR2 are SGHKS and YYEKEE (reference sequence). The CDR3 is 15 amino acids. Trimming cost V 4 bases and J 6 bases, with 17 bases left between them. The CDR3 bases are TGTGCCAGCAGCCGAAATCCGGAGGGAAGTCAGCCCCAGCATTTT. This codes for CASSRNPEGSQPQHF.

This chain links TRBV15 with TRBJ2-7; a possible D gene is TRBD2 (6 bases). The CDR3 runs 16 residues. With 8 bases removed from V and 9 bases from J, the gap between germline ends came to 29 bases. Germline CDR1 LNHNV, CDR2 YYDKDF (reference sequence). The CDR3 region has the DNA TGTGCCACCGCGTCACTCGCGGAGGGCCCCTCAGAGGCGCAGTACTTC. It encodes CATASLAEGPSEAQYF.

This chain links TRBV9 with TRBJ1-1, with TRBD1 as a possible D gene (6 bases). The V gene lost 3 bases and the J gene lost 5 bases, with 20 bases spanning the gap. Germline-derived CDR1 and CDR2 are SGDLS and YYNGEE. The CDR3 sequence is 16 residues long. The CDR3 reads CASSAGRTGWRTEAFF. The CDR3 nucleotides read TGTGCCAGCAGCGCCGGACGTACAGGGTGGAGGACTGAAGCTTTCTTT. The full variable domain, with the rest looked up from reference TRBV9 and TRBJ1-1, is DSGVTQTPKHLITATGQRVTLRCSPRSGDLSVYWYQQSLDQGLQFLIQYYNGEERAKGNILERFSAQQFPDLHSELNLSSLELGDSALYFCASSAGRTGWRTEAFFGQGTRLTVV.

The CDR3 coding sequence is TGCGCCAGCAGCCCGACCGGGGAGGTGGGGGATGAAAAACTGTTTTTT. Protein sequence: CASSPTGEVGDEKLFF. The chain is built from TRBV4-3 and TRBJ1-4; D might be TRBD1 (5 bases). This CDR3 spans 16 amino acids. Trimming stripped 4 bases from V and 6 bases from J, with 18 bases between. Germline-derived CDR1 and CDR2 are LGHNA and YSLEER.

DNA for the CDR3: TGTGCCTGGATAAGCCCCATTTACAATGAGCAGTTCTTC. Translation gives CAWISPIYNEQFF. The J gene is TRBJ2-1, the V gene TRBV30; D call uncertain. The germline V gene encodes CDR1 GTSNPN and CDR2 SVGIG (reference sequence). Trimming took 4 bases from V and 4 from J, leaving 11 bases between them. This CDR3 spans 13 amino acids.

This clone was recorded once. This chain connects TRBV27 to TRBJ2-1; 9 bases fit TRBD1. CDR3 length: 17 residues. CDR1 MNHEY and CDR2 SMNVEV come from the germline V gene (reference sequence). With 5 bases clipped from V and 3 bases from J, the junction kept 11 bases outside the gene matches. The CDR3 spells CASSPIGDREGYNEQFF. In DNA form, the CDR3 reads TGTGCCAGCAGTCCCATTGGGGACAGGGAGGGCTACAATGAGCAGTTCTTC.

The rearrangement uses TRBV7-9 and TRBJ2-4; D is undetermined. The V gene's germline CDR1 is SEHNR and CDR2 FQNEAQ (reference sequence). This CDR3 contains 16 residues. V lost 1 base and J lost 0, with 10 bases in between. The CDR3 loop reads CASSLGAVLAKNIQYF. For the CDR3, the DNA is TGTGCCAGCAGCTTAGGAGCTGTCCTAGCCAAAAACATTCAGTACTTC.

As to this clone: At one of its ends the junction is not consistent with the germline gene, which may arise from a read error. The chain employs TRBV5-1 and TRBJ2-5, with 8 bases aligning to TRBD2. CDR3 length: 15 residues. Germline V gene data show CDR1 as SGHRS and CDR2 as YFSETQ. This chain's CDR3 is CASSFSGLGQDTQYF. CDR3 nucleotide sequence: TGCGCCAGCAGCTTTTCGGGACTAGGACAAGACACCCAGTACTTC.

This clone occurred a few times. The CDR3 coding sequence is TGTGCCAGCAGGCCCGCCGCGGGATCTTCCCAGGGCTACACCTTC. This translates into CASRPAAGSSQGYTF. The chain combines TRBV28 with TRBJ1-2; D gene uncertain. This CDR3 has 15 amino acids. The germline V gene has CDR1 MDHEN and CDR2 SYDVKM. V was cut by 6 bases and J by 8 bases, with 22 bases left in between.

CDR3 amino acids: CASSPTSGIAYEQYF. CDR3 nucleotides: TGCGCCAGCAGCCCGACTAGCGGGATTGCCTACGAGCAGTACTTC. This chain links TRBV5-1 with TRBJ2-7; 11 bases line up with TRBD2. The V and J ends lost 4 bases and 2 bases, in that order; junction bases with no gene match: 5. The germline CDR1 and CDR2 sequences are SGHRS and YFSETQ. The CDR3 totals 15 residues.

Sample share makes this clone medium-sized (0.01 to 0.1%). The chain is built from TRBV6-5 and TRBJ2-7; D possibly corresponds to TRBD2 (5 bases). The CDR3 runs to 15 residues. Trimming left V 2 bases short and J 1 base short, with 12 bases between. The germline V gene encodes CDR1 MNHEY and CDR2 SVGAGI. Here the CDR3 reads CASSYPFRGSYEQYF. CDR3 in DNA: TGTGCCAGCAGTTACCCTTTTCGAGGGTCCTACGAGCAGTACTTC.

The chain is built from TRBV9 and TRBJ2-2; 7 nucleotides agree with TRBD1. The CDR3 extends over 15 amino acids. After removal of 3 bases from V and 2 bases from J, the junction contained 4 bases not matched to a gene. The germline gives CDR1 SGDLS, CDR2 YYNGEE. CDR3: CASSGRQGNTGELFF. As DNA, the CDR3 is TGTGCCAGCAGCGGAAGACAGGGAAACACCGGGGAGCTGTTTTTT.

V gene TRBV28 combines with J gene TRBJ2-4, with 7 bases that match TRBD1. CDR3 length: 17 amino acids. Germline V CDR1 and CDR2: MDHEN, SYDVKM. After removal of 6 bases from V and 0 bases from J, the junction contained 11 bases not matched to a gene. CDR3 residues: CASRGDRLNLAKNIQYF. CDR3 sequence (DNA): TGTGCCAGCAGGGGGGACAGATTGAATCTAGCCAAAAACATTCAGTACTTC.